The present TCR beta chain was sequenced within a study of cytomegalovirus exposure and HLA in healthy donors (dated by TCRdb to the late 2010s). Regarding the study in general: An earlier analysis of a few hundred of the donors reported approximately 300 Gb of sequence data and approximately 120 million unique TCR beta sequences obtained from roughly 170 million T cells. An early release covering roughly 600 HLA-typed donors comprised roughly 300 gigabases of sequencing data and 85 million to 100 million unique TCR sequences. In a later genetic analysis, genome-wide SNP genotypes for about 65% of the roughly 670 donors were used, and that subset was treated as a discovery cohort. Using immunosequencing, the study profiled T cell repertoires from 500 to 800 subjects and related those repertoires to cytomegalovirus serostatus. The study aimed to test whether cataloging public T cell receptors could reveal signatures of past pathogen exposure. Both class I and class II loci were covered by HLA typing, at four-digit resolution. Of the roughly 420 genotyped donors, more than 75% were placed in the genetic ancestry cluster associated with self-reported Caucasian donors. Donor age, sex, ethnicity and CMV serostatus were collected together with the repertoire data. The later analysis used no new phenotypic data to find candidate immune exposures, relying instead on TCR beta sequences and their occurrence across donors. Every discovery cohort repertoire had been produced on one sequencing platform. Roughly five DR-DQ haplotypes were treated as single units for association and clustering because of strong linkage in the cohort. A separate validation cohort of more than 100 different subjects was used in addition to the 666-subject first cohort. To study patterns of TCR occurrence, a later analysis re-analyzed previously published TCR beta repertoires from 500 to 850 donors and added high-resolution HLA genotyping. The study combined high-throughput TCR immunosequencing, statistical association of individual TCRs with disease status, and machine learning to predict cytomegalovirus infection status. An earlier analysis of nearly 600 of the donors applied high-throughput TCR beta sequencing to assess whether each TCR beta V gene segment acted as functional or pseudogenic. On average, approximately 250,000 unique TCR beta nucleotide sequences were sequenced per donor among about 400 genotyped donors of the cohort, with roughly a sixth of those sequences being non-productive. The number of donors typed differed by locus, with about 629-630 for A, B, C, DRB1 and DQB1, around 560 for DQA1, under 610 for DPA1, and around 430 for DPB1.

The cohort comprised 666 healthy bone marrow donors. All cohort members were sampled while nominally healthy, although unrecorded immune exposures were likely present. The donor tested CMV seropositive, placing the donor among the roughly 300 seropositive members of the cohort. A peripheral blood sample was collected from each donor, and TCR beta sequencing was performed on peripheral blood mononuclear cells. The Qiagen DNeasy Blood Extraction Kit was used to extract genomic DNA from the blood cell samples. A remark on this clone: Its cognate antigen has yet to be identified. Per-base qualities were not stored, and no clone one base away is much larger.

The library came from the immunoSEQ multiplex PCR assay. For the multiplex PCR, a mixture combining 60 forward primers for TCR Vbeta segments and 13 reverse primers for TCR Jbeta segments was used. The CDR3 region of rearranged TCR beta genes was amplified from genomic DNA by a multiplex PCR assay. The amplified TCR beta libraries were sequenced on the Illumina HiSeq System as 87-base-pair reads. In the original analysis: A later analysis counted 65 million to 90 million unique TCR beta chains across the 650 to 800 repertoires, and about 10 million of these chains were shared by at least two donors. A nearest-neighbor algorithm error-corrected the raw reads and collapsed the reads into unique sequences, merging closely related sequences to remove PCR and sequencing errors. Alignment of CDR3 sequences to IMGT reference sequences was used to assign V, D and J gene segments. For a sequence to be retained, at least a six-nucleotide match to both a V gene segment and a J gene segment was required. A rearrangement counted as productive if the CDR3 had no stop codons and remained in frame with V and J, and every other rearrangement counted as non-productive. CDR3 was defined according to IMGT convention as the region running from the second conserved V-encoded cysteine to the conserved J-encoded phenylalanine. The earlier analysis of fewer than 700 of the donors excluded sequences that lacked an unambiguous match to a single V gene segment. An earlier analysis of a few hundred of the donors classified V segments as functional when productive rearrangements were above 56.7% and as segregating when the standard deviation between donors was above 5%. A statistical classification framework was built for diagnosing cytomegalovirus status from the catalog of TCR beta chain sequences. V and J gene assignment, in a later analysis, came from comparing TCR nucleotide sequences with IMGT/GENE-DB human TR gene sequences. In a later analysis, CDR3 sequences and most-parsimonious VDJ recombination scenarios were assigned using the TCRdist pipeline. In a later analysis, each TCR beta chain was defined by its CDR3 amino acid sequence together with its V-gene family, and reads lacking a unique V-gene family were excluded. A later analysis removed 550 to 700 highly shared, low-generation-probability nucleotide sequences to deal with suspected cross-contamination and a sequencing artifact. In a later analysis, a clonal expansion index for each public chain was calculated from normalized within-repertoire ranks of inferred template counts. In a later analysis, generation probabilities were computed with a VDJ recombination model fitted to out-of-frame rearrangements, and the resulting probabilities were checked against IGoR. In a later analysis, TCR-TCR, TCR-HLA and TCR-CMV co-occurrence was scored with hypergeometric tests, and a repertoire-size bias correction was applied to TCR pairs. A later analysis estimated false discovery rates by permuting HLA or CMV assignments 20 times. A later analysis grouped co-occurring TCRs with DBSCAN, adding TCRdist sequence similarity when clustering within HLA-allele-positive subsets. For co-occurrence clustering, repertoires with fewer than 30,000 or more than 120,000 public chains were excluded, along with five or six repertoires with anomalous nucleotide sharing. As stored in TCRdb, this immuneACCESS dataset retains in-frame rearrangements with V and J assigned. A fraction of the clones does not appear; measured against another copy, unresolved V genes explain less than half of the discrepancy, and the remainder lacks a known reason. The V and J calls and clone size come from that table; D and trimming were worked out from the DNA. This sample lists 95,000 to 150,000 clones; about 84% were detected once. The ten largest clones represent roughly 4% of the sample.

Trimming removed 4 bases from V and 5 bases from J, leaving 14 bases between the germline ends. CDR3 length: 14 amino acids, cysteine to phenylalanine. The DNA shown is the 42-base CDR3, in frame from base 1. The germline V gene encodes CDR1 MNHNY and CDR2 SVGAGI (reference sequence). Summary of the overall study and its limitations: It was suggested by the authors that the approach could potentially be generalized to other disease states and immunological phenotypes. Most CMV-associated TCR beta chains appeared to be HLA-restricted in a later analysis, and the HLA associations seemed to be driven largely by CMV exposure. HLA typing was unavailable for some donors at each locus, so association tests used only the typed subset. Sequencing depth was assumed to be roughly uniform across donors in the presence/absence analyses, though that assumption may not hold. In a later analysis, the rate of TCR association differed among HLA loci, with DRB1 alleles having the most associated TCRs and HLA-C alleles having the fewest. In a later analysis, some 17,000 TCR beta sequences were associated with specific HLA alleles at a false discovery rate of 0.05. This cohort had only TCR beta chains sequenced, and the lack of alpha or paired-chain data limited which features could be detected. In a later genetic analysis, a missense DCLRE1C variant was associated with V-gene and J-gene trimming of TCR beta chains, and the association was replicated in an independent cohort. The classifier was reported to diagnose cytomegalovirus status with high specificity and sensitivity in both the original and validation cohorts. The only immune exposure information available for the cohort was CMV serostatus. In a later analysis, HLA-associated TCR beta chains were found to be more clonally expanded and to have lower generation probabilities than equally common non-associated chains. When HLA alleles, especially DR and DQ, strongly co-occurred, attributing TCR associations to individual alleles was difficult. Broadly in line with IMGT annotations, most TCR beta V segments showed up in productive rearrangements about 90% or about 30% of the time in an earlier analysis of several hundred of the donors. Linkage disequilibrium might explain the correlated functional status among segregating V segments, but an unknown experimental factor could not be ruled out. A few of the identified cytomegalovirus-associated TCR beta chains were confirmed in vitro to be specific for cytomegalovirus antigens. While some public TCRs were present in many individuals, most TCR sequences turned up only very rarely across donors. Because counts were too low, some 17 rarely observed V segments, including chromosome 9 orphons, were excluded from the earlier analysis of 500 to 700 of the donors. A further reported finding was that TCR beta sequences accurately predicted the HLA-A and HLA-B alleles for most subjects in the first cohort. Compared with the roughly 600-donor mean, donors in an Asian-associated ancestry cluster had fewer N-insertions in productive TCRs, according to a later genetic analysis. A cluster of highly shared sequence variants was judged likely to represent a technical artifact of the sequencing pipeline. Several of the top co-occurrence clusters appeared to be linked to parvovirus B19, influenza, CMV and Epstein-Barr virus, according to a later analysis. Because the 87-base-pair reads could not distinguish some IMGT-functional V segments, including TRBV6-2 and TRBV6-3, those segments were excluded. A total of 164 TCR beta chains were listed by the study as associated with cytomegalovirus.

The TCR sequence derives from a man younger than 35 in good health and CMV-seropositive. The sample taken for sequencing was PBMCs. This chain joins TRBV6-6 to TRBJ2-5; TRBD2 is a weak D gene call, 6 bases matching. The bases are TGTGCCAGCAGTTCCTGGGACTTTGGGGAGACCCAGTACTTC. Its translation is CASSSWDFGETQYF.